This T cell receptor (beta chain) was identified during a study of human T cells and chemical hapten exposure. About the research overall: 2% DPC applied to a roughly 2 cm by roughly 2 cm arm area sensitized donors. Affected patients, primarily female, had alopecia areata, totalis or universalis.

TCRdb reprocessed the RACE reads with MiXCR, giving one entry per CDR3 protein. The repertoire has some 52,000 distinct CDR3 sequences, 9% to 10% of them found once; the top ten carry approximately 16%. Study-wide results and caveats: TCRs exceeding 1 in 1000 frequency stayed unchanged with DPC sensitization. Expanded TCRs made up significantly more big CDR3 similarity clusters than controls did.

In this sample, this clonotype turned up many times. Its antigen remains unknown. Regarding time point: patch test 3, about 24 weeks after DPC sensitization. Specified treatment: therapeutic diphenylcyclopropenone sensitization with weekly scalp DPC. V was trimmed by 3 bases and J by 8 bases, leaving 10 bases between them. This CDR3 region has 13 residues. CDR1 is MNHEY, CDR2 SVGAGI, per germline. The TCR sequence derives from a woman between 35 and 50 years old with alopecia areata. Some clones in this sample may be carry-over from other donors' samples. The chain joins TRBV6-5 to TRBJ1-4; D is unclear. Source: whole blood, taken in connection with sensitization to the hapten diphenylcyclopropenone (DPC). In DNA, the CDR3 is TGTGCCAGCAGTTATCCCGGGTCGGAAAAACTGTTTTTT. Its protein product is CASSYPGSEKLFF.